A selection of T cell receptor beta chains follows, all from one sample in a study of blood T cell repertoires in COVID-19. Data came from immunoSEQ multiplex PCR; TCRdb stores just in-frame clones and leaves some out. The data hold around 280,000 clones, with 75% to 90% observed a single time. The sample comprised peripheral blood. These receptors all come from a woman in her fifties or sixties who had recovered from COVID-19. The CDR3 runs from the conserved cysteine through the conserved F or W. D genes are given only for firm matches. Clone size, where shown, is once, few, many, or a class for clones that have expanded.

>TRBV29-1|TRBJ2-1|TRBD2|.
CSVLGLAGDNEQFF
TGCAGCGTCCTGGGGCTAGCGGGAGATAATGAGCAGTTCTTC
>TRBV9|TRBJ1-2|.|few
CASSPNQAGYGYTF
TGTGCCAGCAGCCCCAATCAGGCAGGATATGGCTACACCTTC
>TRBV4-2|TRBJ1-4|TRBD1|once
CASSLTGTGDEKLFF
TGTGCCAGCAGCCTTACCGGGACAGGGGACGAAAAACTGTTTTTT
>TRBV4-2|TRBJ2-1|.|once
CASRQRSGNDNEQFF
TGTGCCAGCAGACAGCGCTCCGGGAATGACAATGAGCAGTTCTTC
>TRBV28|TRBJ1-5|.|.
CASGLVNQPQHF
TGTGCCAGCGGCTTGGTCAATCAGCCCCAGCATTTT
>TRBV6-2/TRBV6-3|TRBJ2-7|.|.
CASSISTGGYEQYF
TGTGCCAGCAGCATTTCGACAGGAGGCTACGAGCAGTACTTC
>TRBV19|TRBJ2-1|.|.
CASSRTYRVGNEQFF
TGTGCCAGTAGTAGGACGTACAGGGTCGGCAATGAGCAGTTCTTC
>TRBV5-1|TRBJ2-7|.|.
CASSLGLPREQYF
TGCGCCAGCAGCTTGGGTCTTCCGAGGGAGCAGTACTTC
>TRBV30|TRBJ2-1|TRBD2|.
CAWRAKAGGNYNEQFF
TGTGCCTGGAGAGCTAAAGCGGGAGGCAATTACAATGAACAGTTCTTC
>TRBV30|TRBJ2-1|.|.
CAWTSGRVWNEQFF
TGTGCCTGGACAAGTGGGCGGGTTTGGAATGAGCAGTTCTTC
>TRBV28|TRBJ2-5|TRBD2|.
CASGGLVGETQYF
TGTGCCAGCGGTGGACTAGTCGGGGAGACCCAGTACTTC
>TRBV28|TRBJ1-2|.|.
CASSTLPGGAGYTF
TGTGCCAGCAGTACCCTCCCGGGAGGGGCCGGCTACACCTTC
>TRBV4-2|TRBJ1-2|TRBD1|.
CASSPSGQGVYGYTF
TGTGCCAGCAGCCCGTCAGGACAGGGCGTCTATGGCTACACCTTC
>TRBV5-4|TRBJ1-2|TRBD1|.
CASSLFDRDALGYTF
TGTGCCAGCAGTCTCTTCGACAGGGATGCTCTTGGCTACACCTTC
>TRBV6-5|TRBJ2-5|TRBD2|.
CASRPGGGQETQYF
TGTGCCAGCAGGCCGGGAGGGGGACAAGAGACCCAGTACTTC
>TRBV28|TRBJ1-1|.|.
CASGTGFTEAFF
TGTGCCAGCGGAACAGGGTTCACTGAAGCTTTCTTT
>TRBV27|TRBJ1-2|TRBD1|.
CASSLSDRAGGYTF
TGTGCCAGCAGTTTATCGGACAGGGCGGGAGGCTACACCTTC
>TRBV19|TRBJ2-7|TRBD2|.
CASSIGLAGGVEQYF
TGTGCCAGTAGTATTGGACTAGCGGGAGGAGTTGAGCAGTACTTC
>TRBV6-4|TRBJ1-3|.|.
CASSDPRASGNTIYF
TGTGCCAGCAGTGACCCCAGGGCCTCTGGAAACACCATATATTTT
>TRBV2|TRBJ2-3|TRBD1|.
CASRTGILTDTQYF
TGTGCCAGCCGGACAGGCATACTCACAGATACGCAGTATTTT
>TRBV6-5|TRBJ2-7|TRBD2|.
CASSSAGLTYEQYF
TGTGCCAGCAGTTCAGCGGGACTAACCTACGAGCAGTACTTC
>TRBV11-2|TRBJ1-1|TRBD1|.
CASTWTGQGEAFF
TGTGCCAGCACCTGGACAGGGCAGGGCGAAGCTTTCTTT
>TRBV7-9|TRBJ2-5|TRBD1|.
CASSMGQSQETQYF
TGTGCCAGCAGCATGGGACAGTCCCAAGAGACCCAGTACTTC
>TRBV6-5|TRBJ2-7|.|.
CASSYSGELGEQYF
TGTGCCAGCAGTTACTCTGGGGAGCTGGGCGAGCAGTACTTC
>TRBV6-1|TRBJ2-7|TRBD1|few
CASSEMGQGAYEQYF
TGTGCCAGCAGTGAAATGGGACAGGGGGCCTACGAGCAGTACTTC
>TRBV7-9|TRBJ1-4|.|.
CASSLPGNEKLFF
TGTGCCAGCAGTCTTCCAGGGAATGAAAAACTGTTTTTT
>TRBV25-1|TRBJ1-2|.|.
CASSSPPLDGYTF
TGTGCCAGCAGCAGTCCCCCGCTTGATGGCTACACCTTC
>TRBV4-1|TRBJ1-2|.|.
CASSQDRQGRGYTF
TGCGCCAGCAGCCAAGATCGACAAGGCCGGGGCTACACCTTC
>TRBV5-4|TRBJ2-3|.|.
CASSFLISSSTDTQYF
TGTGCCAGCAGCTTCTTAATATCTTCTAGCACAGATACGCAGTATTTT
>TRBV19|TRBJ2-2|TRBD1|.
CASSSRQGGELFF
TGTGCCAGTAGTTCCCGACAGGGGGGGGAGCTGTTTTTT
>TRBV5-4|TRBJ1-5|.|.
CASSFQGPGNQPQHF
TGTGCCAGCAGCTTTCAGGGGCCGGGAAATCAGCCCCAGCATTTT
>TRBV30|TRBJ2-7|TRBD1|.
CAWSHRWTGSFRASYEQYF
TGTGCCTGGAGCCACCGCTGGACAGGGTCATTTAGGGCCTCCTACGAGCAGTACTTC
>TRBV6-2/TRBV6-3|TRBJ2-7|.|.
CASSYRTSTDGYEQYF
TGTGCCAGCAGTTACAGGACAAGCACGGACGGGTACGAGCAGTACTTC
>TRBV5-6|TRBJ2-3|TRBD1|.
CASSLRTGITDTQYF
TGTGCCAGCAGCTTGAGGACAGGGATCACAGATACGCAGTATTTT
>TRBV7-3|TRBJ2-1|TRBD2|.
CASSVTSGGTNEQFF
TGTGCCAGCAGCGTTACTAGCGGGGGTACGAATGAGCAGTTCTTC
>TRBV30|TRBJ2-3|.|.
CAWSIMAGLDTQYF
TGTGCCTGGAGTATAATGGCGGGACTAGATACGCAGTATTTT
>TRBV29-1|TRBJ2-1|TRBD1|.
CSVGQGVYNEQFF
TGCAGCGTGGGACAGGGGGTCTACAATGAGCAGTTCTTC
>TRBV19|TRBJ1-1|.|once
CASSMGEDTEAFF
TGTGCCAGTAGTATGGGGGAGGATACTGAAGCTTTCTTT
>TRBV6-6|TRBJ2-7|TRBD1|.
CASSYLQGAEQYF
TGTGCCAGCAGTTACCTACAGGGGGCCGAGCAGTACTTC
>TRBV28|TRBJ1-4|.|.
CASSFSNEKLFF
TGTGCCAGCAGTTTCAGTAATGAAAAACTGTTTTTT
>TRBV7-8|TRBJ2-3|.|.
CASSLRGSTDTQYF
TGTGCCAGCAGCTTACGGGGGAGCACAGATACGCAGTATTTT
>TRBV5-1|TRBJ2-5|TRBD2|.
CASSLFSGPPGETQYF
TGCGCCAGCAGCTTGTTTAGCGGGCCCCCGGGAGAGACCCAGTACTTC
>TRBV28|TRBJ1-2|.|.
CASSLSEDYGYTF
TGTGCCAGCAGTTTGTCGGAGGACTATGGCTACACCTTC
>TRBV7-9|TRBJ1-1|.|.
CASSLTGQNTEAFF
TGTGCCAGCAGCTTAACAGGGCAGAACACTGAAGCTTTCTTT
>TRBV19|TRBJ1-5|.|.
CASRYMGGGRSNQPQHF
TGTGCCAGCAGATATATGGGGGGGGGTCGCAGCAATCAGCCCCAGCATTTT
>TRBV24-1|TRBJ1-2|TRBD1|few
CATSDPRTGNGYTF
TGTGCCACCAGTGACCCTCGGACAGGGAATGGCTACACCTTC
>TRBV7-9|TRBJ1-1|.|.
CASSLPLPGQTNTEAFF
TGTGCCAGCAGCTTACCTCTACCGGGACAAACGAACACTGAAGCTTTCTTT
>TRBV3-1/TRBV3-2|TRBJ1-6|TRBD1|.
CASSQGQGVDSPLHF
TGTGCCAGCAGCCAAGGACAGGGGGTTGATTCACCCCTCCACTTT
>TRBV7-7|TRBJ2-5|TRBD2|.
CASSLDSGGRETQYF
TGTGCTAGCAGCTTAGATAGCGGGGGACGAGAGACCCAGTACTTC
>TRBV7-9|TRBJ2-1|TRBD2|few
CASSLRLAEANEQFF
TGTGCCAGCAGCTTACGACTAGCGGAAGCCAATGAGCAGTTCTTC
>TRBV7-9|TRBJ1-1|.|.
CASRQTGHEAFF
TGTGCCAGCAGGCAAACAGGACATGAAGCTTTCTTT
>TRBV6-2/TRBV6-3|TRBJ2-7|TRBD2|.
CASSNLLAASYEQYF
TGTGCCAGCAGTAATCTGCTAGCGGCCTCCTACGAGCAGTACTTC
>TRBV29-1|TRBJ1-2|TRBD1|.
CSVQTEILVTGTGGYSGYTF
TGCAGCGTACAGACTGAGATCCTTGTTACCGGGACAGGGGGCTATAGTGGCTACACCTTC
>TRBV2|TRBJ2-3|.|.
CARSLGGGADTQYF
TGTGCCAGGAGCCTGGGTGGGGGGGCTGATACGCAGTATTTT
>TRBV10-2|TRBJ1-2|TRBD1|.
CASSARQGNGYTF
TGCGCCAGCAGCGCTAGACAGGGAAATGGCTACACCTTC
>TRBV18|TRBJ1-1|TRBD1|.
CASSRQGMNTEAFF
TGTGCCAGCTCCCGACAGGGAATGAATACTGAAGCTTTCTTT
>TRBV11-2|TRBJ2-7|.|.
CASSLDGGNYEQYF
TGTGCCAGCAGCTTAGATGGGGGGAACTACGAGCAGTACTTC
>TRBV28|TRBJ2-1|.|.
CASSLSLARNNEQFF
TGTGCCAGCAGTTTATCGCTAGCGCGCAACAATGAGCAGTTCTTC
>TRBV4-1|TRBJ2-3|TRBD2|.
CASSQEGPSGGRTDTQYF
TGCGCCAGCAGCCAAGAAGGCCCTAGCGGGGGTCGCACAGATACGCAGTATTTT
>TRBV9|TRBJ2-1|TRBD2|.
CASSTPRTSGSYSSYNEQFF
TGTGCCAGCAGCACCCCGCGGACTAGCGGGTCCTACAGCTCCTACAATGAGCAGTTCTTC